The entry below gives a single T cell receptor (beta chain) sequence along with its context. The record originates from a study of blood T cell repertoires in COVID-19. Method: immunoSEQ multiplex PCR; TCRdb's copy keeps in-frame clones and lacks some. Of roughly 350,000 clones listed, approximately 88% are singletons. The V and J ends lost 4 bases and 3 bases respectively, with 10 bases between them. CDR1 is MDHEN and CDR2 is SYDVKM in the germline V gene. CDR3 size: 14 residues. Sequenced input: peripheral blood. This sequence was found in a woman aged 50 to 60 with active or convalescent COVID-19. The genes are TRBV28 and TRBJ2-4; D is unclear. CDR3 DNA sequence: TGTGCCAGCAGTTCCATATTCGGCAAAAACATTCAGTACTTC. Its translation: CASSSIFGKNIQYF.